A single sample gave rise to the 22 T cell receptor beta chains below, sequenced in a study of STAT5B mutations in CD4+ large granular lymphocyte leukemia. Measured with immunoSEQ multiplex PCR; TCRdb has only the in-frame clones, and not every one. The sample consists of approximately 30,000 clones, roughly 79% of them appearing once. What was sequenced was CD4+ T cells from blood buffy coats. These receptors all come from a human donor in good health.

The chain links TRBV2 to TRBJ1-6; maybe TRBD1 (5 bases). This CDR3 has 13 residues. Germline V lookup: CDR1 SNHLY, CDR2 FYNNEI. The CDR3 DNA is TGTGCTTCGGGGGTATTCGGGAATTCACCCCTCCACTTT. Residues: CASGVFGNSPLHF. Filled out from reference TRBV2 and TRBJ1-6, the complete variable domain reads EPEVTQTPSHQVTQMGQEVILRCVPISNHLYFYWYRQILGQKVEFLVSFYNNEISEKSEIFDDQFSVERPDGSNFTLKIRSTKLEDSAMYFCASGVFGNSPLHFGNGTRLTVT.

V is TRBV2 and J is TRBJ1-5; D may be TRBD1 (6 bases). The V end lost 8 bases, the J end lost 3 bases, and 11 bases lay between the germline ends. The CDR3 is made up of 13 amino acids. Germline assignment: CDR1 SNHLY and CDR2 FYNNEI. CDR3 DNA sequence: TGTGCCAGCGCTCAGGGGAACAATCAGCCCCAGCATTTT. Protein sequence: CASAQGNNQPQHF.

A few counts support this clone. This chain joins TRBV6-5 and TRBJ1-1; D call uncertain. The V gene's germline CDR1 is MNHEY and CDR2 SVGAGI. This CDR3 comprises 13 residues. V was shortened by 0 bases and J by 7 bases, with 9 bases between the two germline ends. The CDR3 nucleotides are TGTGCCAGCAGTTACTCGAATGGAGTTGAAGCTTTCTTT. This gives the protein CASSYSNGVEAFF.

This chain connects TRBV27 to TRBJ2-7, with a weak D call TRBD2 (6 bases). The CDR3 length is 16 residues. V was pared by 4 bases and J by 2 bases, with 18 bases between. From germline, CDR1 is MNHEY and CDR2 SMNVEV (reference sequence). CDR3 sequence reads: CASSSSGRSPTYEQYF. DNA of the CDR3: TGTGCCAGCAGTTCCTCCGGGAGATCCCCCACCTACGAGCAGTACTTC.

CDR3 sequence (DNA): TGTGCCAGCAGCTTGGTCCCGGGGGGGACCGGGGAGCTGTTTTTT. Translated, it gives CASSLVPGGTGELFF. This chain connects TRBV13 to TRBJ2-2; TRBD2 agrees at 8 bases. This CDR3 has 15 amino acids. The junction had 5 bases not matched to a gene; V was cut back by 3 bases and J by 5 bases. Germline CDR1 is PRHDT and CDR2 is FYEKMQ (reference sequence).

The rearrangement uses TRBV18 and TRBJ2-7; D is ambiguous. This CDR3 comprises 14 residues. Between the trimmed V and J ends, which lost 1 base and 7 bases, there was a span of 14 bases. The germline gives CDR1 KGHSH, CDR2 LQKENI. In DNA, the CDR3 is TGTGCCAGCTCACCACAGGGTATTCAAAGGGAGCAGTACTTC. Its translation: CASSPQGIQREQYF.

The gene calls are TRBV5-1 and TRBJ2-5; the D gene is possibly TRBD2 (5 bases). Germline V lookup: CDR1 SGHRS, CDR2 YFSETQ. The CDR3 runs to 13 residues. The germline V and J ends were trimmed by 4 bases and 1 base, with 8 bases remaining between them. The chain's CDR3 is CASSTGLQETQYF. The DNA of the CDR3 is TGCGCCAGCAGCACCGGACTCCAAGAGACCCAGTACTTC.

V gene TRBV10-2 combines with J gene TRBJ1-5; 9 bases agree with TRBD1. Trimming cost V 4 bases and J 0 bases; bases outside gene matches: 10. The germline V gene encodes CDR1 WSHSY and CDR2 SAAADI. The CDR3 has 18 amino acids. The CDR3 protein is CASSVWTGAPYSNQPQHF. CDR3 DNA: TGCGCCAGCAGTGTGTGGACAGGGGCCCCATATAGCAATCAGCCCCAGCATTTT.

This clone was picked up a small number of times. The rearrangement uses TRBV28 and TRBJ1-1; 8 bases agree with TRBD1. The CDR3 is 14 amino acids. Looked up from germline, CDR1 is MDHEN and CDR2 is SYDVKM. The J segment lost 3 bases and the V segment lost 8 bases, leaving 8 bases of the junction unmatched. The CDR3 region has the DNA TGTGCCAGCGCAGGGGGCTTCGTGCACACTGAAGCTTTCTTT. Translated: CASAGGFVHTEAFF.

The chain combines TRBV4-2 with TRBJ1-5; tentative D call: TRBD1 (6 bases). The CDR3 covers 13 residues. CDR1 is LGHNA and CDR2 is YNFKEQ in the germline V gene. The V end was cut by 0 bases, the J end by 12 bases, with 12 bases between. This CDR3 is CASSQDRGGLQHF. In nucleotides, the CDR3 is TGTGCCAGCAGCCAAGATCGAGGGGGACTCCAGCATTTT.

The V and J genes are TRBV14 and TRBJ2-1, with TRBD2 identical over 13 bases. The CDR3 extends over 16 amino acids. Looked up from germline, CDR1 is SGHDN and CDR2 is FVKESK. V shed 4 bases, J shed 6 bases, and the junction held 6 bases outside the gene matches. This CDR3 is CASSLTGLAGPNEQFF. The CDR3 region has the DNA TGTGCCAGCAGCCTAACGGGACTAGCGGGACCCAATGAGCAGTTCTTC.

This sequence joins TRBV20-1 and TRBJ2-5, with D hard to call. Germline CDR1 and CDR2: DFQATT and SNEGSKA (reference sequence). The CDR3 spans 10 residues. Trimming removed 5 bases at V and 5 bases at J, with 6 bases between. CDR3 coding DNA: TGCAGTGCTGTGGGGGAGACCCAGTACTTC. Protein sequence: CSAVGETQYF.

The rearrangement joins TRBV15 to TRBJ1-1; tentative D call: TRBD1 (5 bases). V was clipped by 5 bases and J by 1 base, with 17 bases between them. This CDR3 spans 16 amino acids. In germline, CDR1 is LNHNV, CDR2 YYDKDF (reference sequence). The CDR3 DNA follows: TGTGCCACCAGCCGATCCTTTTGGGACTCGAACACTGAAGCTTTCTTT. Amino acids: CATSRSFWDSNTEAFF.

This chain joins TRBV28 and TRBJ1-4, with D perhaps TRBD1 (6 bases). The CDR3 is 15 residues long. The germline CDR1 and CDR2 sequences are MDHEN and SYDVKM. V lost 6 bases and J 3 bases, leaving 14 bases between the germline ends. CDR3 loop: CASRGAGAANEKLFF. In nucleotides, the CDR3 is TGTGCCAGCAGGGGGGCGGGAGCCGCTAATGAAAAACTGTTTTTT.

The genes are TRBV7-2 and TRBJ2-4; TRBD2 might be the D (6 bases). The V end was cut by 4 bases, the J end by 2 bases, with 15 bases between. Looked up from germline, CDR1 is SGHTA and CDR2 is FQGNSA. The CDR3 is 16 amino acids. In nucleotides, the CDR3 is TGTGCCAGCAGCTCCCCGGGAGATGGGCCCAAAAACATTCAGTACTTC. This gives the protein CASSSPGDGPKNIQYF.

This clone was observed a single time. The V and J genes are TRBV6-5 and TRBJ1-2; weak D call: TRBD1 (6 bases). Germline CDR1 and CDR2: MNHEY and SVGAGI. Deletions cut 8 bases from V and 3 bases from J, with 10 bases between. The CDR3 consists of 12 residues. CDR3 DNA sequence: TGTGCCAGCCGGGGGCCTGACTATGGCTACACCTTC. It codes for CASRGPDYGYTF.

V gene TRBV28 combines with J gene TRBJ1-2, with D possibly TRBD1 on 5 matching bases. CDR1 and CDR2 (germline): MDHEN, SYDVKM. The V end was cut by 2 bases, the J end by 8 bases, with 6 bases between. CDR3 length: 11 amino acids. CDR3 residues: CASSLGDGYTF. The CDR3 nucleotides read TGTGCCAGCAGTTTAGGGGACGGCTACACCTTC.

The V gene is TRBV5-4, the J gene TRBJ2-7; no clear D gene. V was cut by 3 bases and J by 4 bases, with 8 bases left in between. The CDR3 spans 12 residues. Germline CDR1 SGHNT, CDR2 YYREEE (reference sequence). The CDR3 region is CASSYHTYEQYF. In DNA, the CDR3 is TGTGCCAGCAGCTACCACACGTACGAGCAGTACTTC.

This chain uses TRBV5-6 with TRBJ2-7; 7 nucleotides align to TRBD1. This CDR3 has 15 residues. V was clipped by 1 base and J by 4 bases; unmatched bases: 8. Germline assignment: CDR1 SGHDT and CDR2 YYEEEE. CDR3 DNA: TGTGCCAGCAGCTTGAAACAGGGGATTGGGTACGAGCAGTACTTC. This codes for CASSLKQGIGYEQYF.

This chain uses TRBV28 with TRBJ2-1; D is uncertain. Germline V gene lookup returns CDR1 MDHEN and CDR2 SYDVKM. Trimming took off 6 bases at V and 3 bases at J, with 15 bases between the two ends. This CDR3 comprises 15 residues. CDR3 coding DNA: TGTGCCAGCAGGACGGCTAGTGGGAACTACAATGAGCAGTTCTTC. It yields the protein CASRTASGNYNEQFF. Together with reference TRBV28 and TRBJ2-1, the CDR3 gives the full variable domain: DVKVTQSSRYLVKRTGEKVFLECVQDMDHENMFWYRQDPGLGLRLIYFSYDVKMKEKGDIPEGYSVSREKKERFSLILESASTNQTSMYLCASRTASGNYNEQFFGPGTRLTVL.

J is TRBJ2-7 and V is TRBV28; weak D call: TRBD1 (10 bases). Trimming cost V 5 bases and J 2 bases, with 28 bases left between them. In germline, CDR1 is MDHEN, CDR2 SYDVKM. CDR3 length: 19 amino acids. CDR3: CASSDRGPTSGRSPYEQYF. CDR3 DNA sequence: TGTGCCAGCAGTGACAGGGGGCCGACTAGCGGACGATCCCCCTACGAGCAGTACTTC.

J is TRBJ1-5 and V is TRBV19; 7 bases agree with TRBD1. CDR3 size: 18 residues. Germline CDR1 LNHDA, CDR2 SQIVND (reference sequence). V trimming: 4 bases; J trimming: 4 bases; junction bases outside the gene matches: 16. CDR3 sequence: CASSSQTSRQGMNQPQHF. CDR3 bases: TGTGCCAGTAGTAGCCAAACCTCAAGACAGGGAATGAATCAGCCCCAGCATTTT.